This TCR beta chain was sequenced for a study of CD4+ T cells in melanoma. V lost 1 base to trimming and J lost 4 bases; unmatched junction nucleotides: 5. Germline V CDR1 and CDR2: SGDLS, YYNGEE. The CDR3 contains 15 residues. Findings and limits, study-wide: CD8+ T cell, macrophage and B cell function reportedly correlated with neoantigen-specific CD4+ T cells. In melanoma, neoantigen-specific CD4+ T cells reportedly differed in differentiation state.

The repertoire was sequenced with immunoSEQ multiplex PCR; TCRdb's copy has only in-frame clones and lacks some. The sample contains about 50,000 clones, 75% to 90% of which appear only once. This clone was recorded only once. Its antigen is unidentified. The sample consisted of peripheral blood. The TCR sequence derives from a human donor with melanoma. V usage is TRBV9 and J usage is TRBJ2-1; 7 bases line up with TRBD2. CDR3 residues: CASSVSGGEYNEQFF. The CDR3 DNA sequence: TGTGCCAGCAGCGTATCGGGGGGAGAATACAATGAGCAGTTCTTC.